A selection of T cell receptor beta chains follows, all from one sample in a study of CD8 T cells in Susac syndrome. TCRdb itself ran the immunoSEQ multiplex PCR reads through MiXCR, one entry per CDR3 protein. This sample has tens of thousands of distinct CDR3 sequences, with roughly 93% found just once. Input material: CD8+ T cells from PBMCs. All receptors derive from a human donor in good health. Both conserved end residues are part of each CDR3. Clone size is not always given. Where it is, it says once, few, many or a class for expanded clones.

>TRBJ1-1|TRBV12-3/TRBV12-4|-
CASSLGGPAFF
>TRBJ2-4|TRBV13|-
CASSSGQTTSNIQHF
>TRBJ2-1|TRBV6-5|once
CASRRQGAYNEQFF
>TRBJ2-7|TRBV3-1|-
CASSPGTGEVYEQYF
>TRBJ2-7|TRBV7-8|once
CASSRHLRTTYEQYF
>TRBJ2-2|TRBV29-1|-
CSAGTANTGELFF
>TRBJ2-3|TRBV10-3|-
CAISVSRRKGVPTDTQYF
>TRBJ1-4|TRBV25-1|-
CASSDPSAGWNEKLFF
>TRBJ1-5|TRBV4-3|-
CASSLGINQPQHF
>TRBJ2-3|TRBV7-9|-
CASGDGPDTQYF
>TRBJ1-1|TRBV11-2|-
CASKKTPWDMVFFF
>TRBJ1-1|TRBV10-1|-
CASSETTGMNTEAFF
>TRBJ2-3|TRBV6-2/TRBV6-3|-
CASSPGPPARDTQYF
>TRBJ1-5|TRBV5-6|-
CASSLAGALNQPQHF
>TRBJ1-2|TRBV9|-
CASRGGTTPRGYTF
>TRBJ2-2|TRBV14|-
CASSQVAGANTGELFF
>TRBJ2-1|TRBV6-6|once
CASSYTQGHYNEQFF
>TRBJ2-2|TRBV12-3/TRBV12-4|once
CASNTGQRDTGELFF
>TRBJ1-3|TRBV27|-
CASSYGVGNTIYF
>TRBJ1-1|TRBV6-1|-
CASSEVGLNTEAFF
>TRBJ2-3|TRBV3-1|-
CASSLSHSAGATDTQYF
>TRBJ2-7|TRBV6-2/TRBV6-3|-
CASSYSGTAYEQYF
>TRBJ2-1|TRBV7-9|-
CASSSGDSGGNEQFF
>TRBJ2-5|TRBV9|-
CASSVSGGIQETQYF
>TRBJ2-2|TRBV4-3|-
CASSQDQGANTGELFF
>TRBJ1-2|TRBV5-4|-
CASSFPGQPRTF
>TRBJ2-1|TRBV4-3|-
CASSQSLTGHNEQFF
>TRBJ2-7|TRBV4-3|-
CASSQEHTASYEQYF
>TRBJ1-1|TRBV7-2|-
CASSRVLRGMNTEAFF
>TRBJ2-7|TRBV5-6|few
CASSLAAGGTSYEQYF
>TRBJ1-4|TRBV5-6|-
CASSAALNEKLFF
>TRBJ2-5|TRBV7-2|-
CASTEWVASGGGHETQYF
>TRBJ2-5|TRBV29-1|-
CSVAEAGAQETQYF
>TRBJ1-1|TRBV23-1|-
CASTRGQGGEAFF
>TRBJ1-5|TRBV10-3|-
CAISESGDSNQPQHF
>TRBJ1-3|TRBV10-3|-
CAISESKGSGNTIYF
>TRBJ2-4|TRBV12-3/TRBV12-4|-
CASSISGQQDIQYF
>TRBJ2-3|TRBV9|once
CASSVRAGGDTDTQYF
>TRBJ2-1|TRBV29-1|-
CSVRKGDPYNEQFF
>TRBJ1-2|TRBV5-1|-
CASSPRTAANYGYTF